The present entry profiles one T cell receptor (beta chain) with its context. The target antigen is unknown. CDR1 is SGHVS, CDR2 FQNEAQ, per germline. The CDR3 spans 15 residues. V lost 5 bases to trimming and J lost 4 bases, with 15 bases between them. Stage II-IVA oral cavity squamous cell carcinoma was new and untreated by systemic or radiation therapy. The method was immunoSEQ multiplex PCR; TCRdb's version includes in-frame clones alone and lacks a portion of them. The sample shows 30,000 to 35,000 clones, approximately 90% of them seen only once. These data belong to a study of neoadjuvant anti-PD-1 for oral cavity cancer. Study details: Nivolumab at 3 mg/kg was mostly given biweekly, three to four doses, pre-surgery. Non-progressing patients received a fourth nivolumab dose near day 43, then surgery on days 50-56. General study results and limits: Non-responders to neoadjuvant nivolumab had significantly more clonal PBMC T cells than responders.

V gene TRBV7-8 combines with J gene TRBJ1-5; D remains unclear. Sample: PBMCs, taken before nivolumab (anti-PD-1) treatment. The sequence was collected from a person between 35 and 79 years old with oral cavity squamous cell carcinoma. CDR3: CASSPRTRTNQPQHF. CDR3 nucleotides: TGTGCCAGCAGCCCCAGGACGAGGACTAATCAGCCCCAGCATTTT.